The 5 T cell receptor beta chains reported below all come from one sample, sequenced in a study of cytomegalovirus exposure and HLA in healthy donors. Researchers ran the PCR with 60 Vbeta and 13 Jbeta primers. The repertoire was sequenced with immunoSEQ multiplex PCR; TCRdb's copy has only in-frame clones and lacks some. The sample table includes 100,000 to 150,000 clones. Specimen: PBMCs. These receptor sequences come from a man between 18 and 29 years old in good health and CMV-seronegative.

V is TRBV7-8 and J is TRBJ1-4; D not certain. The CDR3 spans 11 residues. Germline V CDR1 and CDR2: SGHVS, FQNEAQ. V lost 6 bases, J lost 7 bases, and 6 bases lay in between. This chain's CDR3 is CASSHGEKLFF. The CDR3, as DNA: TGTGCCAGCAGTCACGGTGAAAAACTGTTTTTT.

The chain uses TRBV30 and TRBJ2-5; D is perhaps TRBD2 (5 bases). Germline lookup yields CDR1 GTSNPN and CDR2 SVGIG (reference sequence). Trimming stripped 2 bases from V and 4 bases from J, with 14 bases between. This CDR3 has 14 amino acids. CDR3 protein: CAWSRGSDSETQYF. CDR3 bases: TGTGCCTGGAGTCGCGGGTCCGATTCAGAGACCCAGTACTTC.

V and J are TRBV19 and TRBJ1-3; maybe TRBD1 (6 bases). With 6 bases removed from V and 4 bases from J, the gap between germline ends came to 10 bases. This CDR3 contains 13 residues. Germline V gene lookup returns CDR1 LNHDA and CDR2 SQIVND (reference sequence). In DNA form, the CDR3 reads TGTGCCAGTAGACCAGGGGTCGGAAACACCATATATTTT. Its protein product is CASRPGVGNTIYF.

V and J are TRBV10-2 and TRBJ1-6; D is ambiguous. Germline CDR1 reads WSHSY; CDR2 reads SAAADI. The CDR3 runs to 18 residues. V gave up 2 bases and J gave up 0 bases, with 14 bases separating them. The CDR3 protein is CASSELSSGSSYNSPLHF. The CDR3 region has the DNA TGCGCCAGCAGTGAGCTCTCGAGCGGGAGCTCCTATAATTCACCCCTCCACTTT.

The chain combines TRBV7-2 with TRBJ2-2; 11 bases align to TRBD2. Per the germline V gene, CDR1 is SGHTA and CDR2 is FQGNSA. Trimming at V came to 3 bases and at J to 4 bases, leaving 4 bases not matched to a gene. The CDR3 extends over 16 amino acids. CDR3 bases: TGTGCCAGCAGCTTTAATAGCGGGGGGGCCACCGGGGAGCTGTTTTTT. This codes for CASSFNSGGATGELFF. Based on the CDR3 plus reference TRBV7-2 and TRBJ2-2, the full variable domain is GAGVSQSPSNKVTEKGKDVELRCDPISGHTALYWYRQSLGQGLEFLIYFQGNSAPDKSGLPSDRFSAERTGGSVSTLTIQRTQQEDSAVYLCASSFNSGGATGELFFGEGSRLTVL.